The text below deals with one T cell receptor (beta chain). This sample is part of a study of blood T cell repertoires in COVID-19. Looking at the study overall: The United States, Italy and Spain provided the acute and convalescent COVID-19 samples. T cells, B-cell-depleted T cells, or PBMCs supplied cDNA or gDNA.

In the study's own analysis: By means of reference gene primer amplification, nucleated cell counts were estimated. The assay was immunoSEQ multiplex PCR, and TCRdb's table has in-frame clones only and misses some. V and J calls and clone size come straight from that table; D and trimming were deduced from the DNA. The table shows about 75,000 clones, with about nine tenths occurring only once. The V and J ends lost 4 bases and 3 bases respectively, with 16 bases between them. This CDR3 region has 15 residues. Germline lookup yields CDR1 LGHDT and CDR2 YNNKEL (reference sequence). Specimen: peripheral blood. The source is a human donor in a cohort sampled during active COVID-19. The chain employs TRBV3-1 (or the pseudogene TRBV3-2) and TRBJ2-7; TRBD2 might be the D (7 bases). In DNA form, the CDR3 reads TGTGCCAGCAGCCCGAATAGGGGGGGTGGCTACGAGCAGTACTTC. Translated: CASSPNRGGGYEQYF.